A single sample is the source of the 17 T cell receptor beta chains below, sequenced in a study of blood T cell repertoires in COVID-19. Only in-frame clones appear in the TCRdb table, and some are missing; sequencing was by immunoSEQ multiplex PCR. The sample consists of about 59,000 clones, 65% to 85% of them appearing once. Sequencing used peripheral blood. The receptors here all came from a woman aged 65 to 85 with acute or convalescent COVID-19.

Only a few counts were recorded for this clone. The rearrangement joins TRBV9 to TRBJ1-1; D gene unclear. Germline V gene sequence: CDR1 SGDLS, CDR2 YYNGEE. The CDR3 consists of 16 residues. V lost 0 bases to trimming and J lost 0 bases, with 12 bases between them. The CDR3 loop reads CASSVGRGGMNTEAFF. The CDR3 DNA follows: TGTGCCAGCAGCGTAGGAAGAGGTGGCATGAACACTGAAGCTTTCTTT.

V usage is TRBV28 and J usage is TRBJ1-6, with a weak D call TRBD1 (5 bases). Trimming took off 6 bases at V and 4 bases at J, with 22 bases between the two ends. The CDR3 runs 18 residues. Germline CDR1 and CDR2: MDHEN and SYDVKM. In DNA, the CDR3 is TGTGCCAGCAGAACCCCCGGGTGGGGGGACCTTTATAATTCACCCCTCCACTTT. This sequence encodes CASRTPGWGDLYNSPLHF.

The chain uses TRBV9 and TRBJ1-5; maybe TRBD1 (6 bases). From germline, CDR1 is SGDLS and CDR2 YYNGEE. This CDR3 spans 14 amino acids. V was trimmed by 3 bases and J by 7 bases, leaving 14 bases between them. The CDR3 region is CASSDHREGQPQHF. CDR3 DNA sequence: TGTGCCAGCAGCGACCACAGGGAGGGCCAGCCCCAGCATTTT.

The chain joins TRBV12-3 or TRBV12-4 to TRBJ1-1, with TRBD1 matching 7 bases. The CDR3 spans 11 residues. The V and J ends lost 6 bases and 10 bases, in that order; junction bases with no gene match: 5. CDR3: CASSLRGTAFF. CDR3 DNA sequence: TGTGCCAGCAGCCTCAGGGGGACAGCTTTCTTT.

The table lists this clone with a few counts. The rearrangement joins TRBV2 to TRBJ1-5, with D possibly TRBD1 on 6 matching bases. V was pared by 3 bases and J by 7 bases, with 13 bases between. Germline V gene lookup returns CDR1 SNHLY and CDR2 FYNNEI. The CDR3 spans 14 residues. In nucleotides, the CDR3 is TGTGCCAGCAGTGACTACAGGGTTGGACAGCCCCAGCATTTT. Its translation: CASSDYRVGQPQHF.

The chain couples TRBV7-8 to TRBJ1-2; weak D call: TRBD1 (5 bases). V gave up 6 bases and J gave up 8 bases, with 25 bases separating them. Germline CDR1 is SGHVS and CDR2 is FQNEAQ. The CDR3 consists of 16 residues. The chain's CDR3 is CASSLEGRGSAWGYTF. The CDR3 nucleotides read TGTGCCAGCAGTCTAGAGGGGCGCGGGAGCGCGTGGGGCTACACCTTC. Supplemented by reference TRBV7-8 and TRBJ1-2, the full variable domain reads GAGVSQSPRYKVAKRGQDVALRCDPISGHVSLFWYQQALGQGPEFLTYFQNEAQLDKSGLPSDRFFAERPEGSVSTLKIQRTQQEDSAVYLCASSLEGRGSAWGYTFGSGTRLTVV.

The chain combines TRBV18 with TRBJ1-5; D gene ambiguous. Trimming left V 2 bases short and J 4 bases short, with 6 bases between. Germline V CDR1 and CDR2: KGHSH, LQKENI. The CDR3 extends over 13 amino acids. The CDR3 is CASSPSENQPQHF. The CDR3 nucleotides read TGTGCCAGCTCACCATCCGAGAATCAGCCCCAGCATTTT.

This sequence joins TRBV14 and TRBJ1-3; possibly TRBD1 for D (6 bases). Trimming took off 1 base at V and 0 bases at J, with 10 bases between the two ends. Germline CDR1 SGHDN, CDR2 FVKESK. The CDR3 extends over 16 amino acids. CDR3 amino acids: CASSQVSRGSGNTIYF. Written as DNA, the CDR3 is TGTGCCAGCAGCCAAGTTTCCAGGGGCTCTGGAAACACCATATATTTT.

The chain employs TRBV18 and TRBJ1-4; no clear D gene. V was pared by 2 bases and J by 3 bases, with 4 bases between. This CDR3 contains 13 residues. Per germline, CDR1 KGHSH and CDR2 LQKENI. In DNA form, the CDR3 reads TGTGCCAGCTCACCAGACTCTAATGAAAAACTGTTTTTT. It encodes CASSPDSNEKLFF.

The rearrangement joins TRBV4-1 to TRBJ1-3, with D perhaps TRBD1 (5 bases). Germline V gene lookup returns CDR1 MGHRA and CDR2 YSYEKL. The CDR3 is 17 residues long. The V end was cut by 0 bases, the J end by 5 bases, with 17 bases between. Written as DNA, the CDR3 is TGCGCCAGCAGCCAAGATCTTATGGGGGGAGGGAGAAACACCATATATTTT. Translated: CASSQDLMGGGRNTIYF.

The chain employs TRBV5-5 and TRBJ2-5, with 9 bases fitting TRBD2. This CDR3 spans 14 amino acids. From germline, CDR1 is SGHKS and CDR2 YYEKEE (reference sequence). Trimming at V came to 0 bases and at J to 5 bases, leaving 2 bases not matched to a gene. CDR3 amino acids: CASSLGTSVETQYF. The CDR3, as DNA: TGTGCCAGCAGCTTGGGGACTAGCGTCGAGACCCAGTACTTC. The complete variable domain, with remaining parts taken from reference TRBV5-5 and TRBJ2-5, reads DAGVTQSPTHLIKTRGQQVTLRCSPISGHKSVSWYQQVLGQGPQFIFQYYEKEERGRGNFPDRFSARQFPNYSSELNVNALLLGDSALYLCASSLGTSVETQYFGPGTRLLVL.

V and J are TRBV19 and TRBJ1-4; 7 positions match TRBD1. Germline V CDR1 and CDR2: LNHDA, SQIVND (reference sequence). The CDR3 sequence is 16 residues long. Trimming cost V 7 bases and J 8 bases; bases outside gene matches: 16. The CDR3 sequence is CASTRLFAQGSEKLFF. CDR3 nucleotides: TGTGCCAGTACTCGGTTATTCGCACAGGGGAGCGAAAAACTGTTTTTT.

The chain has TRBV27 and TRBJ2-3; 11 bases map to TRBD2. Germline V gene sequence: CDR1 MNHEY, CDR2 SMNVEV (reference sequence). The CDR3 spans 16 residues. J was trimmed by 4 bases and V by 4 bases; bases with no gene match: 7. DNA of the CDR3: TGTGCCAGCAGTTCATATACTAGCGGGGGTGCAGATACGCAGTATTTT. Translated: CASSSYTSGGADTQYF.

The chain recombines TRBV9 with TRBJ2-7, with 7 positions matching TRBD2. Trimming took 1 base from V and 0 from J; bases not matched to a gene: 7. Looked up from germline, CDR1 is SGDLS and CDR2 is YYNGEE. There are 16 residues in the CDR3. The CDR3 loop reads CASSVSSGTRSYEQYF. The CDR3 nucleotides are TGTGCCAGCAGCGTAAGCAGCGGGACTCGCTCCTACGAGCAGTACTTC.

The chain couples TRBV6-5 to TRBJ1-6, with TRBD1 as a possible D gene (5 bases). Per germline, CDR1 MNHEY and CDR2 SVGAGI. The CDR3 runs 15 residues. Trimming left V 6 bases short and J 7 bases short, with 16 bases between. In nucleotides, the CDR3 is TGTGCCAGCAGGCCCGATGGGGCTGGGAATTCACCCCTCCACTTT. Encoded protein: CASRPDGAGNSPLHF.

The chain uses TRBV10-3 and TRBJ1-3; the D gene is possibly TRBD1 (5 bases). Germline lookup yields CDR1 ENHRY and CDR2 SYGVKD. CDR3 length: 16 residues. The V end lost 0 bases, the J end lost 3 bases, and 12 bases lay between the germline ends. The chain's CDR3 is CAISESAGSGGNTIYF. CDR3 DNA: TGTGCCATCAGTGAGTCGGCAGGGTCCGGTGGAAACACCATATATTTT.

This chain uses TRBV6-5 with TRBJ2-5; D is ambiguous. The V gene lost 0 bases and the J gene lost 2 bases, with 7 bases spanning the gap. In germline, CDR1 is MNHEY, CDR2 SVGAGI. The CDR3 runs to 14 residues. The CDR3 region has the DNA TGTGCCAGCAGTTACTCATCCAGTCAAGAGACCCAGTACTTC. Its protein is CASSYSSSQETQYF.